This T cell receptor (beta chain) is drawn from a study of blood T cell repertoires in COVID-19 (dated by TCRdb to 2018 to 2020). Study-wide context: Samples covering the acute and convalescent phases of COVID-19 were provided by collaborators in the United States, Italy and Spain. The material from the prospective study consisted of cDNA or gDNA derived from T cells, B-cell-depleted T cells, or PBMCs. The dataset comprised deeply sampled blood TCRbeta repertoires from subjects exposed to, actively infected with, or recovered from COVID-19. The repertoires were released in a freely available public database intended as a resource for research on the immune response to SARS-CoV-2. The samples were drawn from two sources: the first 160 participants of the ongoing ImmuneRACE study, and 1,000 to 1,500 subjects contributed by 6 global collaborators. A de-identified subject ID, COVID-19 status, age in years and sex were almost always included in the sample metadata. Where available, HLA class I and class II types were obtained from metadata supplied by the sample provider rather than from assay-based typing. What the research found in general, with its limitations: The amount of clinical and demographic metadata varied by source and participant and was provided uncurated.

The immunoSEQ Assay, a bias-controlled multiplex PCR, was used to amplify TCRbeta CDR3 regions from genomic DNA. Processing in the source paper ran as follows. The number of nucleated cells in each sample was estimated by amplification of reference gene primers within the assay. To quantify the absolute abundance of each unique TCRbeta CDR3 rearrangement, sequence reads were collapsed and filtered. For each sample, productive Simpson clonality was calculated as the square root of Simpson's diversity index across productive rearrangements. TCRdb holds this immuneACCESS table with in-frame rearrangements only. Some clones are missing; in checked studies, unresolved V genes explain under half, and the rest has no known cause. The V and J calls and the clone size are those of that table, but D and trimming were determined from the DNA. The sample includes about 250,000 clones, with approximately 88% observed a single time. The top ten constitute approximately 6% of the sample.

On this clone: What this receptor recognizes is not known. Base qualities are not provided; no much larger clone lies one nucleotide away.

At one collaborating source in Seattle, patients were enrolled during active infection and were followed longitudinally through the course of disease. Whole blood was collected in K2EDTA tubes by collaborating institutions according to the institutions' own protocols. For TCRbeta analysis, collaborator samples were shipped as frozen whole blood, as isolated PBMCs, or as DNA extracted from either sample type. The sequence came from a woman younger than 45 with COVID-19, enrolled during active disease. Sequencing used peripheral blood.

The nucleotide sequence is given as TGTGCCACCAGTGATCCAGGGTACTTGGATACGCAGTATTTT. This encodes CATSDPGYLDTQYF. The rearrangement combines TRBV24-1 with TRBJ2-3; TRBD1 is a weak D gene call, 5 bases matching. CDR1 is given as KGHDR and CDR2 as SFDVKD, both from the germline V gene. At the junction V is shortened by 3 bases and J by 6 bases, with 12 bases in between. From its cysteine to its phenylalanine, the CDR3 spans 14 amino acids. The entry retains the CDR3 DNA only, 42 bases that are in frame from base 1.